These 13 T cell receptor beta chains came from one sample sequenced in a study of radiotherapy plus CTLA-4 blockade in lung cancer. Sequencing used immunoSEQ multiplex PCR; TCRdb keeps in-frame clones, though not all of them. The table lists 30,000 to 40,000 clones, 75% of them singletons, with 11% to 15% in the top ten. This specimen consisted of peripheral blood, obtained from a patient treated with radiotherapy plus ipilimumab. These receptors originate from a human donor with non-small cell lung cancer that progressed on radiotherapy plus ipilimumab.

A few counts support this clone. The V call is TRBV4-1, the J call TRBJ1-2; D remains ambiguous. V was pared by 1 base and J by 0 bases, with 12 bases between. Germline V gene data show CDR1 as MGHRA and CDR2 as YSYEKL. The CDR3 totals 16 residues. As DNA, the CDR3 is TGCGCCAGCAGCCAAGTGAGCAGCTTCCCTAACTATGGCTACACCTTC. Translated: CASSQVSSFPNYGYTF.

The genes are TRBV6-4 and TRBJ1-1; D gene unclear. The CDR3 consists of 13 residues. The germline CDR1 and CDR2 sequences are MRHNA and SNTAGT. Trimming cost V 0 bases and J 11 bases, with 13 bases left between them. CDR3: CASSDSPGRRAFF. The DNA for the CDR3 is TGTGCCAGCAGTGACTCGCCCGGGAGGCGCGCTTTCTTT.

The chain employs TRBV7-8 and TRBJ1-1; D call uncertain. In germline, CDR1 is SGHVS, CDR2 FQNEAQ. The V end was cut by 4 bases, the J end by 0 bases, with 9 bases between. This CDR3 contains 14 residues. CDR3 amino acids: CASSSTPMNTEAFF. The CDR3, as DNA: TGTGCCAGCAGCTCGACACCCATGAACACTGAAGCTTTCTTT.

The chain has TRBV27 and TRBJ1-5; D not certain. The germline CDR1 and CDR2 sequences are MNHEY and SMNVEV (reference sequence). Trimming pared 2 bases from V and 3 bases from J, leaving 11 bases between. The CDR3 length is 15 residues. The CDR3 spells CASSLVGTANQPQHF. Written as DNA, the CDR3 is TGTGCCAGCAGTTTAGTCGGTACGGCCAATCAGCCCCAGCATTTT.

This chain connects TRBV11-2 to TRBJ2-5; TRBD2 matches 7 bases. This CDR3 has 16 residues. The J segment lost 2 bases and the V segment lost 1 base, leaving 7 bases of the junction unmatched. Germline CDR1 SGHAT, CDR2 FQNNGV. This chain's CDR3 is CASSLGPSGTQETQYF. In DNA form, the CDR3 reads TGTGCCAGCAGCTTAGGTCCTAGCGGAACGCAAGAGACCCAGTACTTC.

V and J are TRBV10-3 and TRBJ1-2; no clear D. Germline CDR1 is ENHRY and CDR2 is SYGVKD. CDR3 length equals 14 residues. Deletions cut 3 bases from V and 3 bases from J, with 11 bases between. CDR3 sequence reads: CAISEMGSHYGYTF. The CDR3 coding sequence is TGTGCCATCAGTGAAATGGGGTCTCACTATGGCTACACCTTC.

V usage is TRBV2 and J usage is TRBJ1-1; 11 bases line up with TRBD1. Germline assignment: CDR1 SNHLY and CDR2 FYNNEI. Trimming took 6 bases from V and 1 from J; bases not matched to a gene: 4. CDR3 length equals 15 residues. The chain's CDR3 is CASRGQGVRNTEAFF. In DNA, the CDR3 is TGTGCCAGCAGGGGACAGGGGGTCAGGAACACTGAAGCTTTCTTT.

The J gene is TRBJ2-7, the V gene TRBV6-1, with 9 bases matching TRBD1. In germline, CDR1 is MNHNS, CDR2 SASEGT. The CDR3 runs 13 residues. The trim removed 6 bases at V and 2 bases at J, leaving 2 bases unmatched. CDR3 coding DNA: TGTGCCAGCAGGTGGGACAGGGCCTACGAGCAGTACTTC. Its protein product is CASRWDRAYEQYF.

The chain has TRBV15 and TRBJ2-2; D uncertain. V was shortened by 0 bases and J by 7 bases, with 9 bases between the two germline ends. This CDR3 region has 14 residues. Germline V gene lookup returns CDR1 LNHNV and CDR2 YYDKDF (reference sequence). The CDR3 bases are TGTGCCACCAGCAGAGATAGGACGTTCGGGGAGCTGTTTTTT. This gives the protein CATSRDRTFGELFF.

The chain recombines TRBV4-1 with TRBJ2-1; tentatively, D is TRBD2 (6 bases). V lost 0 bases and J lost 4, with 13 bases in between. CDR1 MGHRA and CDR2 YSYEKL come from the germline V gene. CDR3 length equals 16 residues. The CDR3 region has the DNA TGCGCCAGCAGCCAAGATCCAAGCGGGCCTTACAATGAGCAGTTCTTC. It yields the protein CASSQDPSGPYNEQFF.

The rearrangement joins TRBV2 to TRBJ1-4; no reliable D call. CDR3 length: 16 amino acids. Trimming shortened V by 6 bases and J by 3 bases, and 17 bases separated the two germline ends. CDR1 is SNHLY and CDR2 is FYNNEI in the germline V gene. The CDR3 loop reads CASRWTGGLSNEKLFF. DNA of the CDR3: TGTGCCAGCAGGTGGACGGGTGGTCTGTCTAATGAAAAACTGTTTTTT.

This CDR3 is CASSFGQGREQYF. DNA of the CDR3: TGTGCCAGCAGTTTTGGACAGGGTAGGGAGCAGTACTTC. The chain has TRBV27 and TRBJ2-7; 8 bases fit TRBD1. The CDR3 consists of 13 residues. J gave up 7 bases and V 3 bases, and 5 bases lay outside the gene matches. The germline CDR1 and CDR2 sequences are MNHEY and SMNVEV (reference sequence).

V gene TRBV6-5 combines with J gene TRBJ2-7, with D possibly being TRBD1 (6 bases). This CDR3 has 13 amino acids. Germline V gene lookup returns CDR1 MNHEY and CDR2 SVGAGI. The V and J ends lost 4 bases and 3 bases respectively, with 10 bases between them. In nucleotides, the CDR3 is TGTGCCAGCAGTTCGGGACATTTCTACGAGCAGTACTTC. Amino acids: CASSSGHFYEQYF.